The present T cell receptor beta chain was sequenced within a study of T cell repertoires in cytomegalovirus infection. Overall study context: Matching HLA type and CMV infection were both indicated by public TCR beta signatures.

TCRdb itself ran the reads through MiXCR, one entry per CDR3 protein. The sample shows roughly 600,000 distinct CDR3 sequences, 24% of them seen only once. Germline-derived CDR1 and CDR2 are SGHVS and FNYEAQ. CDR3 length: 9 amino acids. Findings and caveats of the study: Pooled public TCR beta family frequency picked out CMV carriers with the relevant HLA.

This clonotype was counted at least ten times. Its antigen is unidentified. One end of the junction is discordant with germline, which a read error may explain. The sequence was collected from a human donor in good health (CMV status not recorded). Some clones in this sample may be carry-over from other donors' samples. The rearrangement joins TRBV7-6 to TRBJ2-1; no reliable D call. Specimen: CD8+ T cells from PBMCs. The CDR3 loop is CASSLDAAF. As DNA, the CDR3 is TGTGCCAGCAGCTTAGACGCCGCCTTC.